The 16 T cell receptor beta chains below all came from one sample that was sequenced in a study of cytomegalovirus exposure and HLA in healthy donors. It was with 60 Vbeta and 13 Jbeta primers that the PCR ran. Generated by immunoSEQ multiplex PCR, the TCRdb table keeps only in-frame clones and is missing some. The table lists roughly 180,000 clones, approximately 80% of them singletons. Material: PBMCs. Receptors were obtained from a girl aged 5 to 17 in good health and CMV-seropositive.

The chain uses TRBV11-1 and TRBJ1-1; the D is unclear. V was cut by 5 bases and J by 9 bases, with 13 bases left in between. CDR3 size: 12 residues. Per germline, CDR1 SGHAT and CDR2 FQDESV (reference sequence). The CDR3 reads CASSRGDYQAFF. CDR3 in DNA: TGTGCCAGCAGCCGAGGTGATTACCAAGCTTTCTTT.

V gene TRBV18 combines with J gene TRBJ2-5, with a possible D match to TRBD2 (6 bases). The germline V gene has CDR1 KGHSH and CDR2 LQKENI. The length of the CDR3 is 14 residues. Trimming shortened V by 5 bases and J by 1 base, and 11 bases separated the two germline ends. The CDR3 spells CASSGRRGQETQYF. The CDR3 coding sequence is TGTGCCAGCTCAGGGCGGCGGGGCCAAGAGACCCAGTACTTC. Together with reference TRBV18 and TRBJ2-5, the CDR3 gives the full variable domain: NAGVMQNPRHLVRRRGQEARLRCSPMKGHSHVYWYRQLPEEGLKFMVYLQKENIIDESGMPKERFSAEFPKEGPSILRIQQVVRGDSAAYFCASSGRRGQETQYFGPGTRLLVL.

The genes are TRBV9 and TRBJ2-6; 9 bases line up with TRBD1. Looked up from germline, CDR1 is SGDLS and CDR2 is YYNGEE. Unmatched junction bases numbered 14, after V lost 4 bases and J lost 0 bases. CDR3 size: 20 residues. CDR3 nucleotide sequence: TGTGCCAGCAGCTCAGGGACAGGGACTCTCTCTCTCTCTGGGGCCAACGTCCTGACTTTC. This encodes CASSSGTGTLSLSGANVLTF. The full variable domain, with the rest looked up from reference TRBV9 and TRBJ2-6, is DSGVTQTPKHLITATGQRVTLRCSPRSGDLSVYWYQQSLDQGLQFLIQYYNGEERAKGNILERFSAQQFPDLHSELNLSSLELGDSALYFCASSSGTGTLSLSGANVLTFGAGSRLTVL.

This clone was counted only a few times. The rearrangement joins TRBV7-3 to TRBJ2-3, with D possibly TRBD1 on 6 matching bases. Germline values: CDR1 SGHTA, CDR2 FQGTGA. Trimming cost V 3 bases and J 3 bases, with 16 bases left between them. The CDR3 extends over 16 amino acids. The CDR3 nucleotides are TGTGCCAGCAGCTTTGACAGGACCCAGGCTACAGATACGCAGTATTTT. It codes for CASSFDRTQATDTQYF.

This chain uses TRBV6-6 with TRBJ2-5, with 8 bases matching TRBD2. The length of the CDR3 is 15 residues. CDR1 is MNHNY, CDR2 SVGAGI, per germline (reference sequence). With V trimmed by 5 bases and J by 2 bases, 7 bases remained unmatched. CDR3 protein: CASSPWTSRQETQYF. The CDR3 bases are TGTGCCAGCAGTCCTTGGACTAGCAGACAAGAGACCCAGTACTTC.

This clone was observed a single time. The chain employs TRBV5-4 and TRBJ2-7, with 13 nucleotides matching TRBD2. The CDR3 is 15 residues long. In germline, CDR1 is SGHNT, CDR2 YYREEE (reference sequence). The ends lost 4 bases at V and 2 bases at J; junction bases unmatched: 3. The chain's CDR3 is CASSRLAGGPYEQYF. CDR3 DNA sequence: TGTGCCAGCAGCCGACTAGCGGGAGGCCCCTACGAGCAGTACTTC.

CDR3 sequence (DNA): TGTGCCAGCAGGTCCGGACAGGGGTACAATGAGCAGTTCTTC. Amino acid sequence: CASRSGQGYNEQFF. V gene TRBV2 combines with J gene TRBJ2-1, with TRBD1 matching 9 bases. The germline V gene encodes CDR1 SNHLY and CDR2 FYNNEI. J was trimmed by 4 bases and V by 6 bases; bases with no gene match: 4. The CDR3 is 14 amino acids.

The rearrangement links TRBV10-2 to TRBJ1-2; 7 nucleotides line up with TRBD1. Germline V gives CDR1 WSHSY, CDR2 SAAADI. This CDR3 is 14 amino acids long. Unmatched junction bases numbered 3, after V lost 3 bases and J lost 2 bases. The DNA for the CDR3 is TGCGCCAGCAGTGAAACACAGGGGAACTATGGCTACACCTTC. Protein sequence: CASSETQGNYGYTF.

This clone was detected a few times. The chain links TRBV5-1 to TRBJ1-2; 7 bases map to TRBD1. V trimming: 5 bases; J trimming: 5 bases; junction bases outside the gene matches: 9. This CDR3 contains 14 residues. From germline, CDR1 is SGHRS and CDR2 YFSETQ. This CDR3 reads CASRRWTGEYGYTF. In DNA form, the CDR3 reads TGCGCCAGCAGAAGATGGACAGGAGAGTATGGCTACACCTTC.

The J gene is TRBJ1-5, the V gene TRBV19; the D is unclear. This CDR3 has 17 amino acids. Trimming took 0 bases from V and 1 from J, leaving 13 bases between them. Per germline, CDR1 LNHDA and CDR2 SQIVND (reference sequence). The CDR3, as DNA: TGTGCCAGTAGTATAGACCTAGGGAGGCGAAGCAATCAGCCCCAGCATTTT. Translating gives CASSIDLGRRSNQPQHF.

This clone showed up just once. The V gene is TRBV4-2, the J gene TRBJ2-1; 7 nucleotides agree with TRBD2. Germline-derived CDR1 and CDR2 are LGHNA and YNFKEQ. The CDR3 covers 16 residues. The V and J ends lost 0 bases and 0 bases, in that order; junction bases with no gene match: 2. CDR3 in amino acids: CASSQDASGSYNEQFF. The CDR3 nucleotides are TGTGCCAGCAGCCAAGATGCTAGCGGCTCCTACAATGAGCAGTTCTTC.

The chain combines TRBV6-1 with TRBJ2-3; TRBD2 matches 10 bases. This CDR3 region has 15 residues. CDR1 is MNHNS and CDR2 is SASEGT in the germline V gene. Losses at the gene ends were 2 bases for V and 4 bases for J; bases not matched to a gene: 3. DNA of the CDR3: TGTGCCAGCAGTGAACTAGCGGGAGCTCCAGATACGCAGTATTTT. This codes for CASSELAGAPDTQYF.

The chain uses TRBV5-1 and TRBJ1-1; TRBD1 agrees at 9 bases. V gave up 5 bases and J gave up 1 base; unmatched junction bases: 3. CDR3 length: 14 amino acids. Germline loops: CDR1 SGHRS, CDR2 YFSETQ. The chain's CDR3 is CASRSQGANTEAFF. The CDR3 DNA reads as TGCGCCAGCAGATCACAGGGGGCGAACACTGAAGCTTTCTTT.

The gene calls are TRBV7-3 and TRBJ1-3, with D hard to call. Germline loops: CDR1 SGHTA, CDR2 FQGTGA. This CDR3 is 15 amino acids long. V was shortened by 5 bases and J by 0 bases, with 11 bases between the two germline ends. CDR3 protein: CASSLQASSGNTIYF. In DNA form, the CDR3 reads TGTGCCAGCAGCCTCCAGGCAAGCTCTGGAAACACCATATATTTT.

The CDR3 DNA follows: TGTGCCAGCAGCTGGGACAGGGTGGGCACCGGGGAGCTGTTTTTT. The encoded protein is CASSWDRVGTGELFF. J is TRBJ2-2 and V is TRBV5-4; 9 bases are a match to TRBD1. The junction had 4 bases not matched to a gene; V was cut back by 3 bases and J by 4 bases. Germline V CDR1 and CDR2: SGHNT, YYREEE (reference sequence). This CDR3 has 15 residues.

V gene TRBV7-6 combines with J gene TRBJ2-5; D may be TRBD1 (5 bases). V lost 5 bases and J 5 bases, leaving 18 bases between the germline ends. In germline, CDR1 is SGHVS, CDR2 FNYEAQ. This CDR3 region has 15 residues. The CDR3 coding sequence is TGTGCCAGCAGCCTCATCCAACAAAACAGGGAGACCCAGTACTTC. Its translation: CASSLIQQNRETQYF.